The 3 T cell receptor beta chains below come from one sample, sequenced in a study of blood T cell repertoires in COVID-19. Some clones are missing from TCRdb's copy, which holds only in-frame ones; the method was immunoSEQ multiplex PCR. The table has approximately 85,000 clones, around 94% seen once; the top ten hold about 6.3%. Sample: peripheral blood. These receptors came from a woman aged 55 to 70 with active COVID-19.

The chain employs TRBV6-5 and TRBJ2-7; TRBD2 matches 9 bases. CDR1 MNHEY and CDR2 SVGAGI come from the germline V gene. This CDR3 comprises 13 residues. Trimming took 8 bases from V and 2 from J; bases not matched to a gene: 4. The CDR3 nucleotides read TGTGCCAGCTGTTTAGCGGGAGCCTACGAGCAGTACTTC. Its protein product is CASCLAGAYEQYF.

The chain uses TRBV4-1 and TRBJ2-5; maybe TRBD2 (6 bases). The germline V and J ends were trimmed by 1 base and 2 bases, with 11 bases remaining between them. The CDR3 sequence is 15 residues long. Germline values: CDR1 MGHRA, CDR2 YSYEKL. Here the CDR3 reads CASSQVHSGQETQYF. The CDR3 region has the DNA TGCGCCAGCAGCCAAGTGCACAGCGGGCAAGAGACCCAGTACTTC.

The gene calls are TRBV19 and TRBJ1-2, with D perhaps TRBD1 (5 bases). V gave up 7 bases and J gave up 4 bases, with 28 bases separating them. The CDR3 is 18 residues long. The germline V gene has CDR1 LNHDA and CDR2 SQIVND (reference sequence). This CDR3 reads CASIPIGEVSKGSYGYTF. The CDR3 region has the DNA TGTGCCAGTATCCCAATAGGGGAAGTTTCTAAAGGAAGCTATGGCTACACCTTC.